This TCR beta chain comes out of a study of blood T cell repertoires in COVID-19 (dated by TCRdb to 2020 to 2021). General notes on the study: The collaborator samples originated in the United States, Italy and Spain and spanned the acute and convalescent phases of COVID-19. The material from the prospective study consisted of cDNA or gDNA derived from T cells, B-cell-depleted T cells, or PBMCs. Subjects who had been exposed to COVID-19, were actively infected with it, or had recovered from it provided the deeply sampled blood TCRbeta repertoires that made up the dataset. The repertoires were released in a freely available public database meant as a resource for research on the immune response to SARS-CoV-2. The samples were drawn from two sources: the first 160 participants of the ongoing ImmuneRACE study, and 950 to 1,500 subjects contributed by 6 global collaborators. The sample metadata nearly always contained a de-identified subject ID, COVID-19 status, age in years and sex. Where available, HLA class I and class II types were taken from metadata supplied by the sample provider and were not determined by assay-based typing. General conclusions and limits of the study: Clinical and demographic metadata were provided uncurated, with the amount varying by source and participant.

The junction carries 8 bases between V and J, which are trimmed by 5 bases and 1 base respectively. The CDR3 spans 13 residues, from the cysteine through the phenylalanine. The retained sequence is limited to the CDR3, 39 bases, with the frame set at the first base. Reading the germline V gene gives CDR1 SGHTA and CDR2 FQGNSA. TCRbeta CDR3 regions were amplified from genomic DNA by means of the immunoSEQ Assay, a bias-controlled multiplex PCR. As for how the authors treated the data: The number of nucleated cells in each sample was estimated by amplification of reference gene primers within the assay. Sequence reads were collapsed and filtered to measure the absolute abundance of every unique TCRbeta CDR3 rearrangement. For each sample, productive Simpson clonality was calculated by taking the square root of Simpson's diversity index across productive rearrangements. TCRdb holds this immuneACCESS table with in-frame rearrangements only. Some clones are missing; in checked studies, unresolved V genes explain under half, and the rest has no known cause. That table gives V, J and clone size, and the DNA gave D and trimming. Within this sample are approximately 200,000 clones, with more than 75% of them counted one time only. The leading ten clones occupy more than 7.5% of the sample.

In the prospective study, participants were about 18 to 89 years old, resided in about 25 geographic areas of the United States, and were enrolled through a virtual design. Cohort assignment in the prospective study relied on participant-reported clinical history from a screening survey and a study questionnaire. Recovered participants in ImmuneRACE Cohort 3 were defined by two consecutive negative NP/OP PCR tests, clearance by a healthcare professional, or resolution of symptoms. In the prospective study, mobile phlebotomists collected whole blood, serum and a nasopharyngeal or oropharyngeal swab from each participant. Participants in the prospective study had the option to provide additional blood draws and questionnaires over an approximately 2-month period. Prospective study blood samples were shipped either frozen or at room temperature before DNA extraction. A remark on this clone: No antigen is known for it. Qualities for individual bases were not recorded, and no much larger clone is one base off.

Source material: PBMCs or T cells enriched from blood (not recorded which). The receptor was derived from a woman aged 30 to 39 who had recovered from COVID-19. Recombination connected TRBV7-2 to TRBJ1-1; the D gene assignment is ambiguous. The bases read TGTGCCAGCAGCCCCCGACAGAACACTGAAGCTTTCTTT. It encodes CASSPRQNTEAFF.